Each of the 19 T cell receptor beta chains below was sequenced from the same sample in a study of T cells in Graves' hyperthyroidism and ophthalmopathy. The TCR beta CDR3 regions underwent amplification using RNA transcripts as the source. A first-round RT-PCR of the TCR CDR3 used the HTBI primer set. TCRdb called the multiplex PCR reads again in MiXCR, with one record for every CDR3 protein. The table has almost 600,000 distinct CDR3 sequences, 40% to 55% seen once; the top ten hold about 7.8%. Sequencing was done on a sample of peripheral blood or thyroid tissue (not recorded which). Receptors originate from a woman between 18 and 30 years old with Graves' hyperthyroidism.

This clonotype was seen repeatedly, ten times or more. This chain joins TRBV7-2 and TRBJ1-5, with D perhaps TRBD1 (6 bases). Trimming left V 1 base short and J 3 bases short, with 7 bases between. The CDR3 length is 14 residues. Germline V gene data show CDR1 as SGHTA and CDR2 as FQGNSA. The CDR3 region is CASSLGQDNQPQHF. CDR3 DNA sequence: TGTGCCAGCAGCTTAGGACAGGACAATCAGCCCCAGCATTTT.

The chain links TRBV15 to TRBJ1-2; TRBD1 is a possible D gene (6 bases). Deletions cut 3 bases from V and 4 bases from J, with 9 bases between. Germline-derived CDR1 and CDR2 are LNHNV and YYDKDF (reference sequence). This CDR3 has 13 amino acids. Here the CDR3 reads CATSRDRTYGYTF. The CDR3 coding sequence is TGTGCCACCAGCAGGGACAGAACCTATGGCTACACCTTC.

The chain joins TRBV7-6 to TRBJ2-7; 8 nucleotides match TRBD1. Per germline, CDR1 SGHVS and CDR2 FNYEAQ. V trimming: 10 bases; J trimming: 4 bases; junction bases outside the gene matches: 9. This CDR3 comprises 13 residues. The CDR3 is CAISEGDRYEQYF. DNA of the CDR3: TGTGCCATCAGTGAGGGGGACAGGTACGAGCAGTACTTC.

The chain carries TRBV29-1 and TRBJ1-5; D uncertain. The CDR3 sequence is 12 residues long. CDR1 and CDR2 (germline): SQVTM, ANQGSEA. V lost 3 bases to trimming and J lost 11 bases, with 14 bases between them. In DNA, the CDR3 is TGCAGCGTTGATTGGATGCAGGAGACCCAGCATTTT. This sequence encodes CSVDWMQETQHF.

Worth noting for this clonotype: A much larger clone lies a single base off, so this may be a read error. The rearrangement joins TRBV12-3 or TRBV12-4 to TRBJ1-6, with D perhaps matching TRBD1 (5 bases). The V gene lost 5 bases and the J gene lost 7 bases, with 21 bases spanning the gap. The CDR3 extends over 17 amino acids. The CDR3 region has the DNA TGTGCCAGCAGTGAGGGACGGCCAGGCGTATGGAATTCACCCCTCCACTTT. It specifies CASSEGRPGVWNSPLHF.

CDR3: CASSETSGSTYEQYF. For the CDR3, the DNA is TGTGCCAGCAGTGAGACTAGCGGGTCGACCTACGAGCAGTACTTC. This chain joins TRBV6-5 and TRBJ2-7, with TRBD2 identical over 10 bases. CDR3 size: 15 residues. Germline loops: CDR1 MNHEY, CDR2 SVGAGI. V shed 5 bases and J 2 bases; nucleotides not matched to a gene: 6.

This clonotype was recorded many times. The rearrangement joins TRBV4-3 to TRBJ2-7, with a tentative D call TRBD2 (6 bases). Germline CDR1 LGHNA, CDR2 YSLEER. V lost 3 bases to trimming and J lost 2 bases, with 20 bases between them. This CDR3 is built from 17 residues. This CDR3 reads CASSQAYRDSLTYEQYF. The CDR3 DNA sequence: TGCGCCAGCAGCCAGGCATACCGGGACTCCTTAACCTACGAGCAGTACTTC.

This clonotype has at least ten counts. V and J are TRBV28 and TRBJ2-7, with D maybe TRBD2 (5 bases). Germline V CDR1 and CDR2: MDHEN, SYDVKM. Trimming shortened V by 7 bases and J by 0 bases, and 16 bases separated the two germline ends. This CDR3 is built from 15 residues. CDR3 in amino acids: CASTHGGSISYEQYF. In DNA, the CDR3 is TGTGCCAGCACCCATGGTGGGAGTATCTCCTACGAGCAGTACTTC.

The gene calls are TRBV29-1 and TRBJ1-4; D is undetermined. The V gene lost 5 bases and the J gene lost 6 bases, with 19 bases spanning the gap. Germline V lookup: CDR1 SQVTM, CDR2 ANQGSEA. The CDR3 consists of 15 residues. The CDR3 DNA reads TGCAGCGTTTCAGCGGGAGTGGGGTCGGATGAAAAACTGTTTTTT. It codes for CSVSAGVGSDEKLFF.

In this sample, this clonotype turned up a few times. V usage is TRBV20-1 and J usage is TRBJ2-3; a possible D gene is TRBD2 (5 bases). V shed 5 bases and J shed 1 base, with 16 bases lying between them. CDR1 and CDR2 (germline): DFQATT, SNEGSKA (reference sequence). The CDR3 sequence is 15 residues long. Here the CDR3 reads CSACQVPAGTDTQYF. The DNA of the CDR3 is TGCAGTGCTTGCCAGGTCCCAGCGGGCACAGATACGCAGTATTTT.

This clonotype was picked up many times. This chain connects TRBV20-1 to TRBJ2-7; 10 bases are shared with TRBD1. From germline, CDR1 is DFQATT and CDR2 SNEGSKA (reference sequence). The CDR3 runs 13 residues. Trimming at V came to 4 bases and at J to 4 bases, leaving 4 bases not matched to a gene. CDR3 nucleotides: TGCAGTGCTACCGGGGACAGGGGTTACGAGCAGTACTTC. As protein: CSATGDRGYEQYF.

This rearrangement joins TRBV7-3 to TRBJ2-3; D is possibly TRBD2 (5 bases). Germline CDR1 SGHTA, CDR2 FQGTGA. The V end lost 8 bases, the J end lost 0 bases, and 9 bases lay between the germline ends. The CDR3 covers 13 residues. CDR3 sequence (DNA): TGTGCCAGCGGCCGCGGGAGCACAGATACGCAGTATTTT. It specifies CASGRGSTDTQYF.

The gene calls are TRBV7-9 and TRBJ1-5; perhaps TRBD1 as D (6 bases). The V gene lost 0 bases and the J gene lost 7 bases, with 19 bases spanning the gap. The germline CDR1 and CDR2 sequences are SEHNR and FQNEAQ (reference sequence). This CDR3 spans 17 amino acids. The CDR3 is CASSLARGEYNEQPQHF. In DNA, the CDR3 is TGTGCCAGCAGCTTAGCCAGGGGCGAATACAATGAGCAGCCCCAGCATTTT.

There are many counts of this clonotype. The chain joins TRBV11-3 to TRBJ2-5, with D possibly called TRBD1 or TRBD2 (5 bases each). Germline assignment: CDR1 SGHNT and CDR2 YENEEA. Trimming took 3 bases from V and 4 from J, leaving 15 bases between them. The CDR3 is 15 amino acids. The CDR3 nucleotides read TGTGCCAGCAGCTTCGAGACAGATGGGGGAGAGACCCAGTACTTC. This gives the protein CASSFETDGGETQYF.

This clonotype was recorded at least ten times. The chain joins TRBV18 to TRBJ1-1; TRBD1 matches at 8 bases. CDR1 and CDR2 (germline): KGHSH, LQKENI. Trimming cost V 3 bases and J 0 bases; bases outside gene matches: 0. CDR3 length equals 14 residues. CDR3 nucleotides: TGTGCCAGCTCACCGGGACAGGTGAACACTGAAGCTTTCTTT. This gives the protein CASSPGQVNTEAFF. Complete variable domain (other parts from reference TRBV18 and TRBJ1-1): NAGVMQNPRHLVRRRGQEARLRCSPMKGHSHVYWYRQLPEEGLKFMVYLQKENIIDESGMPKERFSAEFPKEGPSILRIQQVVRGDSAAYFCASSPGQVNTEAFFGQGTRLTVV.

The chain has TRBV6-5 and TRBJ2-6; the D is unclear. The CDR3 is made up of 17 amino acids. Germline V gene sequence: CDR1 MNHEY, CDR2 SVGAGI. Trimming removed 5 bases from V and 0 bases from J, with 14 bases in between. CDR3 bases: TGTGCCAGCAGTGAAGCGAAAAGATTCTCTGGGGCCAACGTCCTGACTTTC. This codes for CASSEAKRFSGANVLTF.

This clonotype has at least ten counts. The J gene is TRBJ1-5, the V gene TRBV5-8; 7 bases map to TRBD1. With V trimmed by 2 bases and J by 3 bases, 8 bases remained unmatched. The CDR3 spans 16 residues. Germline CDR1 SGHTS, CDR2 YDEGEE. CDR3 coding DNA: TGTGCCAGCAGCTTTGGGGGCGGACAGGTCAATCAGCCCCAGCATTTT. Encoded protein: CASSFGGGQVNQPQHF.

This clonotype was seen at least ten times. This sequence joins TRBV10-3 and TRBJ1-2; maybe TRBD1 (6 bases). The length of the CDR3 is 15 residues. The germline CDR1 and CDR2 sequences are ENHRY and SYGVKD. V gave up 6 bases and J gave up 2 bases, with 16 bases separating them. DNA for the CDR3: TGTGCCATCAGGGCGGGGGGACAAGCGAACTATGGCTACACCTTC. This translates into CAIRAGGQANYGYTF.

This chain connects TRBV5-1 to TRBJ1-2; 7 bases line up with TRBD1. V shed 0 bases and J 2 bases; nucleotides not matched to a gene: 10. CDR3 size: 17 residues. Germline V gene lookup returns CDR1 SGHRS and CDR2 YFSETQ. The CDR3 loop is CASSLGDGTVINYGYTF. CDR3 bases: TGCGCCAGCAGCTTGGGTGACGGGACAGTCATCAACTATGGCTACACCTTC.